The T cell receptor (beta chain) described here comes from a study of blood T cells in healthy people across ages. Using a J-beta primer mix together with a sample-barcoded 5' primer, a second PCR was run for roughly 6 to 12 cycles. MiXCR, run by TCRdb on the 5' RACE reads, gives a single entry per CDR3 protein. The data show 600,000 to 800,000 distinct CDR3 sequences, roughly half seen once. Per germline, CDR1 MNHEY and CDR2 SMNVEV (reference sequence). Trimming shortened V by 0 bases and J by 7 bases, and 16 bases separated the two germline ends. This CDR3 region has 17 residues. No fewer than 5.5 micrograms of total RNA were isolated from every sample. Points on this clonotype: This may come from a read error, since a much larger clone is one base off.

The TCR sequence derives from an elderly woman in good health. The sequenced sample was blood. The genes are TRBV27 and TRBJ1-6; no reliable D call. The CDR3 loop reads CASSLSFLSARNSPLHF. CDR3 nucleotides: TGTGCCAGCAGTTTATCCTTTCTGAGTGCGCGGAATTCACCCCTCCACTTT.